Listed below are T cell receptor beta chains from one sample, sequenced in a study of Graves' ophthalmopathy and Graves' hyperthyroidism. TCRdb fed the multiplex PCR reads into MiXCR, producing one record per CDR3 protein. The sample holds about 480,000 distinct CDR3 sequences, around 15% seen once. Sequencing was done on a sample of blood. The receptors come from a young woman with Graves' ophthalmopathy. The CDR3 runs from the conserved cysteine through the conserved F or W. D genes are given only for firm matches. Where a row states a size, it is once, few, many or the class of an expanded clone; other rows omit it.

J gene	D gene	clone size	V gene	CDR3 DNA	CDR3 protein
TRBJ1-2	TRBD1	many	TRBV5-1	TGCGCCAGCAGCTCCGACAGGGGAGGTGGCTACACCTTC	CASSSDRGGGYTF
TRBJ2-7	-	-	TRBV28	TGTGCCAGCAGTAAAACCCGAGCTAGCTACCGACATTCCTACGAGCAGTACTTC	CASSKTRASYRHSYEQYF
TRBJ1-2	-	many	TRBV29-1	TGCAGCGTTGATGACGGCCCTCGGCAGGGCTACACCTTC	CSVDDGPRQGYTF
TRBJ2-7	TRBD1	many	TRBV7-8	TGTGCCAGCAGCTACAGGGGGCGACACGAGCAGTACTTC	CASSYRGRHEQYF
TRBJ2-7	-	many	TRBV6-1	TGTGCCAGCAGTGAATCGGGACGCCACGAGCAGTACTTC	CASSESGRHEQYF
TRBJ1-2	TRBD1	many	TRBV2	TGTGCCAGCAGTGAACAGGGGGTGGACTATGGCTACACCTTC	CASSEQGVDYGYTF
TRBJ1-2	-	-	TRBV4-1	TGCGCCAGCAGCCGTGGGGCGTCGAACTATGGCTACACCTTC	CASSRGASNYGYTF
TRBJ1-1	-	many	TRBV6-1	TGTGCCAGCAGCCCGACGCACGGGCTGTACGAAGCTTTCTTT	CASSPTHGLYEAFF
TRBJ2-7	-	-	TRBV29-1	TGCAGCGTTGGGTCAGAAAATTCCTACGAGCAGTACTTC	CSVGSENSYEQYF
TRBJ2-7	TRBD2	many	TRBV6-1	TGTGCCAGCAGTGAAACCCGGACTAGCGAGCAGTACTTC	CASSETRTSEQYF
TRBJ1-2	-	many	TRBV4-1	TGCGCCAGCAGCCAATGGTCCAGAGGAGATGGCTACACCTTC	CASSQWSRGDGYTF
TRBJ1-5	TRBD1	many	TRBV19	TGTGCCAGTAGTAGAGGACAGGCGTATAGCAATCAGCCCCAGCATTTT	CASSRGQAYSNQPQHF
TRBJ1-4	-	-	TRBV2	TGTGCCAGCAGTCGAAGTGGTGCAACTAATGAAAAACTGTTTTTT	CASSRSGATNEKLFF
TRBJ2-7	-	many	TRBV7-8	TGTGCCAGCAGCTTAGTGGGCAGGTACGAGCAGTACTTC	CASSLVGRYEQYF
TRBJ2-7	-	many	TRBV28	TGTGCCAGCAGTCAATACCTCACCGAGCAGTACTTC	CASSQYLTEQYF
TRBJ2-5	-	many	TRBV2	TGTGCCAGCAGTGAAAGAACAGGCAAAGAGACCCAGTACTTC	CASSERTGKETQYF
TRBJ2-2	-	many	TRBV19	TGTGCCAGTACACCAAGGAACACCGGGGAGCTGTTTTTT	CASTPRNTGELFF
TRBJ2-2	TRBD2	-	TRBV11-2	TGTGCCAGCAGCCCTGGGACTAGCGGGGGAATGTATACCGGGGAGCTGTTTTTT	CASSPGTSGGMYTGELFF
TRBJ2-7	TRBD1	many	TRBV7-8	TGTGCCAGCAGCTTAACTTCCGGGACAGGGAGGCACGAGCAGTACTTC	CASSLTSGTGRHEQYF
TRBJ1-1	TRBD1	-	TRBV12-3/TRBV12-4	TGTGCCAGCAAGGGGACAGGGGGCTTAATGGGCACTGAAGCTTTCTTT	CASKGTGGLMGTEAFF
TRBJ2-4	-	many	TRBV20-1	TGCAGTGCTAGATCTCCTCGACCGGGGCACATTAAGTACTTC	CSARSPRPGHIKYF
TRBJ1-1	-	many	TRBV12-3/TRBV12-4	TGTGCCAGCCTTAAGTACACTGAAGCTTTCTTT	CASLKYTEAFF
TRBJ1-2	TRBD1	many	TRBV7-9	TGTGCCAGCAGCACCGAACAGGGGTCCGCCAAGGGCTACACCTTC	CASSTEQGSAKGYTF
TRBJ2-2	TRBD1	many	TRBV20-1	TGCAGTGCTGCGGACACAGGGGCCACCGGGGAGCTGTTTTTT	CSAADTGATGELFF
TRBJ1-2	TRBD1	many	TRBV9	TGTGCCAGCAGCGGGTCCGGGACAGTCTATGGCTACACCTTC	CASSGSGTVYGYTF
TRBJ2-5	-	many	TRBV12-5	TGTGCTAGTGGGGGGGGTTTATTACGCCAGGAGACCCAGTACTTC	CASGGGLLRQETQYF
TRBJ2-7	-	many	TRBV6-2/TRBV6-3	TGTGCCAGCAGTCACCCGAGAGGGGCTTCCCAATTGGAGCAGTACTTC	CASSHPRGASQLEQYF
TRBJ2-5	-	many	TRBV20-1	TGCAGTGCTAGAGAAAGCCCCCAATTGCAAGAGACCCAGTACTTC	CSARESPQLQETQYF
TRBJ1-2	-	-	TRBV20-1	TGCAGTGCCCAACGTGTCGGGACAAATACTAACTATGGCTACACCTTC	CSAQRVGTNTNYGYTF
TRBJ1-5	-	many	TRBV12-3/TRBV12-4	TGTGCCAGCACCTTAGAAGCAGGGTTAGGACAGCCCCAGCATTTT	CASTLEAGLGQPQHF
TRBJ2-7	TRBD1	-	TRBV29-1	TGCAGCGTTTCGCGGGACAGGGGGATCGAGCAGTACTTC	CSVSRDRGIEQYF
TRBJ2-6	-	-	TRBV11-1	TGTGCCAGCAGCCCAGTTGGAGGTGGTGGGGCCAACGTCCTGACTTTC	CASSPVGGGGANVLTF
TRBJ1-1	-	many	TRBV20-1	TGCAGTGCCCCAAAGGCAGTGGGGACTGAAGCTTTCTTT	CSAPKAVGTEAFF
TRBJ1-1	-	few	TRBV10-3	TGTGCCATCAGTATGAGAGGGAACACTGAAGCTTTCTTT	CAISMRGNTEAFF
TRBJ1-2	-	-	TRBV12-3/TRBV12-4	TGTGCCAGCAGTTCCTCCGGGGTTGGTTGGGATGGCTACACCTTC	CASSSSGVGWDGYTF
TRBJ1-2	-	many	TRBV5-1	TGCGCCAGCAGCTTGGGCAAGTCTAACTATGGCTACACCTTC	CASSLGKSNYGYTF
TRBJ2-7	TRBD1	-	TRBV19	TGTGCCAGTAGTCCTGGGACAGTCAGTATCGACGAGCAGTACTTC	CASSPGTVSIDEQYF
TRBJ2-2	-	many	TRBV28	TGTGCCAGCAATCGGTGGGAGGGGGAGCTGTTTTTT	CASNRWEGELFF
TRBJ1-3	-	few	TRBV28	TGTGCCAGCAGTTTAGTGGGAAGGGGACTCTCTGGAAACACCATATATTTT	CASSLVGRGLSGNTIYF
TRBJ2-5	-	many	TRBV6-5	TGTGCCAGCAGTTACTCTCACCCCCAAGAGACCCAGTACTTC	CASSYSHPQETQYF